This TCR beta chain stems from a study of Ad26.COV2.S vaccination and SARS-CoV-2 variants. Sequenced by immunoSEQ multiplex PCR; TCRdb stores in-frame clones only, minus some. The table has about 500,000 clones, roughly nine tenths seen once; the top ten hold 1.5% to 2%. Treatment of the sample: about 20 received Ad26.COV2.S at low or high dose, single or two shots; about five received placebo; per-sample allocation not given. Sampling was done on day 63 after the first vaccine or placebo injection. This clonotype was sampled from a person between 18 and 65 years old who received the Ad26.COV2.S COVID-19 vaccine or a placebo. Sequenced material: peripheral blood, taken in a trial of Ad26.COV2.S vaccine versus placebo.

The DNA of the CDR3 is TGTGCCAGCAGTGAGTCGACGGGATGGGAGAACACTGAAGCTTTCTTT. Its protein is CASSESTGWENTEAFF. The chain has TRBV6-2 or TRBV6-3 and TRBJ1-1; D gene unclear. The CDR3 totals 16 residues. Per the germline V gene, CDR1 is MNHEY and CDR2 is SVGEGT. V lost 5 bases and J lost 1, with 17 bases in between.